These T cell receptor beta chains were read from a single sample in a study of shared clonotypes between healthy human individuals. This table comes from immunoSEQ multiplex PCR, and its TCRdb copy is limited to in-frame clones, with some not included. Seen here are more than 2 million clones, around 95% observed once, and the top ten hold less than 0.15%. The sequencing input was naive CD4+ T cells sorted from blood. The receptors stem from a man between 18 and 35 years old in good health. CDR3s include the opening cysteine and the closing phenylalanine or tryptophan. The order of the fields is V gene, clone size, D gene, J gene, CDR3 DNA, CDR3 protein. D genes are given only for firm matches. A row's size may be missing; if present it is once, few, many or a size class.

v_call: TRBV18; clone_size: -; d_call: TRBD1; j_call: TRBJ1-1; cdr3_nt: TGTGCCAGCTCACCAGACAGGGTCACTGAAGCTTTCTTT; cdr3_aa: CASSPDRVTEAFF
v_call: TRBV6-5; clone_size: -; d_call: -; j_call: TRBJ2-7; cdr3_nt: TGTGCCAGCAGCCCCCGGGAGCAGCACGAGCAGTACTTC; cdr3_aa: CASSPREQHEQYF
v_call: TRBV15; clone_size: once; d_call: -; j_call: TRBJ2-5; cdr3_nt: TGTGCCACCAGAAAAGCTCGGGACAGGCGGGGGGAGACCCAGTACTTC; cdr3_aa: CATRKARDRRGETQYF
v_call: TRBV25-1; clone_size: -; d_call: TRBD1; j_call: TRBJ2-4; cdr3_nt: TGTGCCAGCAGTGAATTGAGGGGGCACGGGGACATTCAGTACTTC; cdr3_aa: CASSELRGHGDIQYF
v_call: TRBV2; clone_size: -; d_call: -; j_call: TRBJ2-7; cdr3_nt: TGTGCCAGCAGTCAACAGGGGACTGAAACATACGAGCAGTACTTC; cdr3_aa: CASSQQGTETYEQYF
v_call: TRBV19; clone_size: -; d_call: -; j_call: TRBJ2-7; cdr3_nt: TGTGCCAGTAGGAAACAGGGATTTTCTCCGGGGGAGCAGTACTTC; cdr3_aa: CASRKQGFSPGEQYF
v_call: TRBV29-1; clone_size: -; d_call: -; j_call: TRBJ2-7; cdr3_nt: TGCAGCGTTGAAGATGTAGGGCGGGAGCAGTACTTC; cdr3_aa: CSVEDVGREQYF
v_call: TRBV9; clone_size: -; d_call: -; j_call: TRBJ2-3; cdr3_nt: TGTGCCAGCAGCGTAGGGGGCTGGACAGATACGCAGTATTTT; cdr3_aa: CASSVGGWTDTQYF
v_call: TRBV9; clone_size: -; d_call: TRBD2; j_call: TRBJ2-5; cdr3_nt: TGTGCCAGCAGCTTAGCGGGAGGGATACCGTACCAAGAGACCCAGTACTTC; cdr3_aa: CASSLAGGIPYQETQYF
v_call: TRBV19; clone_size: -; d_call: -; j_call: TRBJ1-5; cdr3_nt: TGTGCCAGTAGTACCGAGACCAATCAGCCCCAGCATTTT; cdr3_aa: CASSTETNQPQHF
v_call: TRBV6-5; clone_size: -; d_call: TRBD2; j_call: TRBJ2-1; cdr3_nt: TGTGCCAGCGGCCCCTGGAAGCGGGGGGATGATGAGCAGTTCTTC; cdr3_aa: CASGPWKRGDDEQFF
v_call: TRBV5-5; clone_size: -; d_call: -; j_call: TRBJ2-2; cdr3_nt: TGTGCCAGCAGTTACGGGACGGTGAACACCGGGGAGCTGTTTTTT; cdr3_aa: CASSYGTVNTGELFF
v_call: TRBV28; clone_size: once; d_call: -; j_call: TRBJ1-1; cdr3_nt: TGTGCCAGCAGCCAGGGGCGCCGTAGGCCTAACACTGAAGCTTTCTTT; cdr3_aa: CASSQGRRRPNTEAFF
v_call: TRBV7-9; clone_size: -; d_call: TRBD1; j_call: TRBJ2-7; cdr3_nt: TGTGCCAGCAGCATTCTACGGGACAGGGATTCAGGCGAGCAGTACTTC; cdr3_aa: CASSILRDRDSGEQYF
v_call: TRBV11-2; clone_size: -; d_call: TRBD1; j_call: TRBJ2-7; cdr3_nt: TGTGCCAGCAGCTTACAGGGGGCCCTTTCTTACGAGGAGTACTTC; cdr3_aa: CASSLQGALSYEEYF
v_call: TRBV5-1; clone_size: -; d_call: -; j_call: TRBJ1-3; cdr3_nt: TGCGCCAGCAGCTTGGACAGTCCCGGGGTAGGAAACACCATATATTTT; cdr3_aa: CASSLDSPGVGNTIYF
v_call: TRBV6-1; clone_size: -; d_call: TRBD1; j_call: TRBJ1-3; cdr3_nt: TGTGCCAGCAGCGCGACAGGGGGCTCTGGAAACACCATATATTTT; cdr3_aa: CASSATGGSGNTIYF
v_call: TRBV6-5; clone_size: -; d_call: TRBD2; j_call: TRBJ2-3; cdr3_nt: TGTGCCAGCAGCCTACTAGCGGGCACAGATACGCAGTATTTT; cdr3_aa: CASSLLAGTDTQYF
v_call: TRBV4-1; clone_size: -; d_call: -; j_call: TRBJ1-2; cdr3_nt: TGCGCCAGCAGCCAAGAAAAAGGGAGTCGCTACACCTTC; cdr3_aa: CASSQEKGSRYTF
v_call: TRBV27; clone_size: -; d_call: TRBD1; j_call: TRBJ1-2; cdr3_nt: TGTGCCAGCAGTTCATCCGGGACAGGGATCTATGGCTACACCTTC; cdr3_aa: CASSSSGTGIYGYTF
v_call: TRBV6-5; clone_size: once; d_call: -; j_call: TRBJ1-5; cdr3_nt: TGTGCCAGCAGTCCTACAGAGAACAATCAGCCCCAGCATTTT; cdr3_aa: CASSPTENNQPQHF
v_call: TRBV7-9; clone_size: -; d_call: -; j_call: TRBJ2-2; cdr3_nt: TGTGCCAGCAGGTTCGGGACGGACACCGGGGAGCTGTTTTTT; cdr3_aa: CASRFGTDTGELFF
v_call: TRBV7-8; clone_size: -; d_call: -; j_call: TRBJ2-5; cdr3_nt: TGTGCCAGCAGCTTAGCGAATGTTATGGAGACCCAGTACTTC; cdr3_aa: CASSLANVMETQYF
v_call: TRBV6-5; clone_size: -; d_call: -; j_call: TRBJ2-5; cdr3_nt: TGTGCCAGCAGTTCTGGGGAGACCCAGTACTTC; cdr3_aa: CASSSGETQYF
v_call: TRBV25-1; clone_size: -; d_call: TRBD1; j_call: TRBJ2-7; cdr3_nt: TGTGCCAGCACCCGGACAGGGACCTACGAGCAGTACTTC; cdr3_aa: CASTRTGTYEQYF
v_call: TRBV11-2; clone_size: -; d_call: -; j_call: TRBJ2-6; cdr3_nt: TGTGCCAGCAGCTTAGATCTGGTTGGGGCCAACGTCCTGACTTTC; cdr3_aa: CASSLDLVGANVLTF
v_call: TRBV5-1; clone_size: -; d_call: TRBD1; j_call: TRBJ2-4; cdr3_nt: TGCGCCAGCAGCTCTGGACAGGGGAGGGACATTCAGTACTTC; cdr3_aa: CASSSGQGRDIQYF
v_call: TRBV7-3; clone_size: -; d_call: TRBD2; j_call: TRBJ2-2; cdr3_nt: TGTGCCAGCAGCTTATACCCGCTATCCCCGGGGGGGCGCGGCACCGGGGAGCTGTTTTTT; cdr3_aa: CASSLYPLSPGGRGTGELFF
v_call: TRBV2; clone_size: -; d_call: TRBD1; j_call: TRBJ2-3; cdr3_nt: TGTGCCAGCAGTTCTGACAGGGGGACCACAGATACGCAGTATTTT; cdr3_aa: CASSSDRGTTDTQYF
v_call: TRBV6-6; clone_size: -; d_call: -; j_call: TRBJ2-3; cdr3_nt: TGTGCCAGCAGTTTTTCAGATACGCAGTATTTT; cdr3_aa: CASSFSDTQYF
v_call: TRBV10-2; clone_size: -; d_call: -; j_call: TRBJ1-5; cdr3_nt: TGCGCCAGCAGTGAGTCGTGGGTTTGGAATCAGCCCCAGCATTTT; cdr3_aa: CASSESWVWNQPQHF
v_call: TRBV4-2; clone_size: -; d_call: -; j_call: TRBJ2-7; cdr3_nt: TGTGCCAGCAGCCAAGGTCCAGGGGAATCCTACGAGCAGTACTTC; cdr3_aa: CASSQGPGESYEQYF
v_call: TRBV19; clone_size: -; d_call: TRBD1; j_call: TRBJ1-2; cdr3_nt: TGTGCCAGTAGTATGACAGGGACCTATGGCTACACCTTC; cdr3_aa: CASSMTGTYGYTF
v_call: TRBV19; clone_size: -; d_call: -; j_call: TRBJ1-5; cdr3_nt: TGTGCCACCCTAGAGGGACGCAGCAATCAGCCCCAGCATTTT; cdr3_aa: CATLEGRSNQPQHF
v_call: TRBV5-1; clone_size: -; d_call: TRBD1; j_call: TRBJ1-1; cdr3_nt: TGCGCCAGCAGCTTGGAGGGGGCGCCAGGCACTGAAGCTTTCTTT; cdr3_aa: CASSLEGAPGTEAFF
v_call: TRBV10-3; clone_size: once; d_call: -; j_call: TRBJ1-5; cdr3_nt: TGTGCCATCACGGTCGGGGTCGGGGATCAGCCCCAGCATTTT; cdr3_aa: CAITVGVGDQPQHF
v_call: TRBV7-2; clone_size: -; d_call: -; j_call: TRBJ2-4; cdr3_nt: TGTGCCAGCAGCGATCAGACAGGTTTAGCCAAAAACATTCAGTACTTC; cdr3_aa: CASSDQTGLAKNIQYF
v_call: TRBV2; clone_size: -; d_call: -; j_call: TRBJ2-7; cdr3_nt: TGTGCCAGCAGTGAGTCACACTACGAGCAGTACTTC; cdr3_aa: CASSESHYEQYF
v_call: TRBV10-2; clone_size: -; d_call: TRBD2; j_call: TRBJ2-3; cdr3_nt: TGCGCCAGCAGTGTGGCGGGAGGGGTGGATACGCAGTATTTT; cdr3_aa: CASSVAGGVDTQYF
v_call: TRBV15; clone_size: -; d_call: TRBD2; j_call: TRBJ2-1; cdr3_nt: TGTGCCACCAGCGAGATGGGCGGGCTAGCGGGATATCTAGTCCCCTGGAATGAGCAGTTCTTC; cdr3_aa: CATSEMGGLAGYLVPWNEQFF
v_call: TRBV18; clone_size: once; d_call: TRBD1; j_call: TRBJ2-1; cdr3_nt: TGTGCCAGCTCACTCGGGACAGGGGCTAACAATGAGCAGTTCTTC; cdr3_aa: CASSLGTGANNEQFF
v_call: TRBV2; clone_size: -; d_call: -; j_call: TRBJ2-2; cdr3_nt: TGTGCCAGCAGGAGTATTAGGGCTACCGGGGAGCTGTTTTTT; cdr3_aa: CASRSIRATGELFF
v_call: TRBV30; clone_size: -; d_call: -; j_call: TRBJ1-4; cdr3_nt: TGTGCCTGGAGTGTATGGGAGGAAAAACTGTTTTTT; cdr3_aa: CAWSVWEEKLFF
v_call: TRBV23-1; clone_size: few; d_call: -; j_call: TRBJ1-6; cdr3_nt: TGCGCCAGCAGGACCTCGGGGTCACCCCTCCACTTT; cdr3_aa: CASRTSGSPLHF
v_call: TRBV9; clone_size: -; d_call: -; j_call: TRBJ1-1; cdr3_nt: TGTGCCAGCAGCGTAGGACCGGTGAACACTGAAGCTTTCTTT; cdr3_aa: CASSVGPVNTEAFF
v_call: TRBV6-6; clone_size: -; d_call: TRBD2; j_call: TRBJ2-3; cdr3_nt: TGTGCCAGCCGTCCTAGCGGGAGCCCAGATACGCAGTATTTT; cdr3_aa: CASRPSGSPDTQYF
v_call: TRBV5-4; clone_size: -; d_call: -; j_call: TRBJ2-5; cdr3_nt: TGTGCCAGCGCCCGAGATCAAGAGACCCAGTACTTC; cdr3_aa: CASARDQETQYF
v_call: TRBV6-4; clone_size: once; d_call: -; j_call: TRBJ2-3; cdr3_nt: TGTGCCAGCAGTGACGAGAGGGGGGATACGCAGTATTTT; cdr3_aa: CASSDERGDTQYF
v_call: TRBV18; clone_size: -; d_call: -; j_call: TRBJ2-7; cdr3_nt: TGTGCCAGCTCACCACTCTCGGGGTACGAGCAGTACTTC; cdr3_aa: CASSPLSGYEQYF
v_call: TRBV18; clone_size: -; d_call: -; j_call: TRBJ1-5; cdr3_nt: TGTGCCAGCTCACCAGTGGACAGTCAGCCCCAGCATTTT; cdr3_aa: CASSPVDSQPQHF
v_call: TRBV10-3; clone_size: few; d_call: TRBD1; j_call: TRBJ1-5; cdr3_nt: TGTGCCATCAGTTCGGACAGGGGAGGTCAGCCCCAGCATTTT; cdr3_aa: CAISSDRGGQPQHF
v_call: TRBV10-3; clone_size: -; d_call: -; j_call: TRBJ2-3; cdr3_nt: TGTGCCATCAACAAGGGGGATACAGATACGCAGTATTTT; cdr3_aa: CAINKGDTDTQYF
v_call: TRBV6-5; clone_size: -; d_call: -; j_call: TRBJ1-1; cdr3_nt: TGTGCCAGCAGGTCCCGACTGATCATGAACACTGAAGCTTTCTTT; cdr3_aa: CASRSRLIMNTEAFF
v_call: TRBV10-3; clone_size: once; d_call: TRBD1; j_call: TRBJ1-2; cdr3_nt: TGTGCCATCACCCCGGGACAGCCTAACTATGGCTACACCTTC; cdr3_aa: CAITPGQPNYGYTF